Listed here are 27 T cell receptor beta chains from one sample, sequenced in a study of T-cell memory formation after mild COVID-19. From the 5' RACE reads, TCRdb called clonotypes with MiXCR, one entry per CDR3 protein. This table holds about 430,000 distinct CDR3 sequences, 20% to 30% found once. Source material: PBMCs or a T cell subset sorted from them (not recorded which). The receptors derive from an adult woman who had mild COVID-19 (a few samples of this study predate the infection). Cell type and time point are not known.

The chain employs TRBV5-1 and TRBJ1-1, with 7 bases fitting TRBD1. The CDR3 contains 15 residues. CDR1 and CDR2 (germline): SGHRS, YFSETQ. V lost 4 bases and J lost 5; bases outside the gene matches: 11. This CDR3 is CASSGRTGVETEAFF. The DNA of the CDR3 is TGCGCCAGCAGCGGACGCACAGGGGTGGAGACTGAAGCTTTCTTT.

The rearrangement links TRBV24-1 to TRBJ2-7, with no clear D. Trimming stripped 3 bases from V and 2 bases from J, with 13 bases between. The V gene's germline CDR1 is KGHDR and CDR2 SFDVKD. The CDR3 is made up of 15 amino acids. Here the CDR3 reads CATSDPGRYPYEQYF. The CDR3 region has the DNA TGTGCCACCAGTGATCCGGGCCGGTATCCCTACGAGCAGTACTTC.

This clonotype came up a few times. The rearrangement links TRBV20-1 to TRBJ2-1; 7 nucleotides align to TRBD2. The CDR3 covers 12 residues. Germline CDR1 DFQATT, CDR2 SNEGSKA (reference sequence). The trim removed 5 bases at V and 6 bases at J, leaving 4 bases unmatched. CDR3 sequence reads: CSAREDANEQFF. CDR3 DNA: TGCAGTGCTCGGGAGGACGCCAATGAGCAGTTCTTC.

The genes are TRBV5-1 and TRBJ2-5; D is possibly TRBD1 or TRBD2 (6 bases each). The CDR3 consists of 17 residues. Trimming removed 4 bases at V and 5 bases at J, with 24 bases between. Germline loops: CDR1 SGHRS, CDR2 YFSETQ. The DNA for the CDR3 is TGCGCCAGCAGCCACGGGGGCGCCGAACTCGGACAGGAGACCCAGTACTTC. This encodes CASSHGGAELGQETQYF.

This clonotype turned up a few times. The chain recombines TRBV20-1 with TRBJ1-6; D is possibly TRBD1 (6 bases). The CDR3 is 14 amino acids. V was shortened by 2 bases and J by 6 bases, with 11 bases between the two germline ends. The germline CDR1 and CDR2 sequences are DFQATT and SNEGSKA (reference sequence). CDR3 DNA: TGCAGTGCTAGACCCGACAGGTTTAATTCACCCCTCCACTTT. Protein product: CSARPDRFNSPLHF.

This clonotype came up a few times. This chain uses TRBV6-2 or TRBV6-3 with TRBJ2-5; the D gene is possibly TRBD2 (6 bases). Germline V gene sequence: CDR1 MNHEY, CDR2 SVGEGT. V lost 7 bases, J lost 9 bases, and 21 bases lay in between. The CDR3 totals 14 residues. This CDR3 reads CASTPGRPRGAQYF. CDR3 bases: TGTGCCAGCACTCCGGGCCGCCCGCGGGGAGCCCAGTACTTC.

The sample holds many counts of this clonotype. The gene calls are TRBV4-2 and TRBJ2-7; TRBD2 aligns across 9 bases. CDR1 is LGHNA, CDR2 YNFKEQ, per germline. This CDR3 has 15 amino acids. The V gene end was trimmed by 0 bases and the J gene end by 3 bases; junction bases not matched to a gene: 3. DNA for the CDR3: TGTGCCAGCAGCCAAGAGTTTAGCGGGAGCTACGAGCAGTACTTC. Its translation: CASSQEFSGSYEQYF.

This clonotype occurred a few times. V usage is TRBV4-1 and J usage is TRBJ2-7, with TRBD1 matching 11 bases. Per germline, CDR1 MGHRA and CDR2 YSYEKL. Germline trimming cut 0 bases from V and 4 bases from J; bases unmatched to any gene: 11. CDR3 length: 18 residues. For the CDR3, the DNA is TGCGCCAGCAGCCAAGATCGGACCTGGGACAGGGGGTCTTACGAGCAGTACTTC. As protein: CASSQDRTWDRGSYEQYF.

This rearrangement joins TRBV6-5 to TRBJ1-6; 8 bases fit TRBD1. V dropped 5 bases and J dropped 10; count of bases not matched to a gene: 10. The CDR3 extends over 15 amino acids. Germline V CDR1 and CDR2: MNHEY, SVGAGI. The CDR3, as DNA: TGTGCCAGCAGTCTGACAGGGGATAGAAACTCACCCCTCCACTTT. Translating gives CASSLTGDRNSPLHF.

The chain joins TRBV20-1 to TRBJ1-1; D uncertain. CDR3 length equals 13 residues. CDR1 DFQATT and CDR2 SNEGSKA come from the germline V gene (reference sequence). V was pared by 8 bases and J by 9 bases, with 22 bases between. The CDR3 here is CSILEGSALKAFF. The CDR3 DNA follows: TGCAGTATCCTGGAAGGGAGCGCCCTGAAAGCTTTCTTT.

This clonotype showed up many times. V gene TRBV10-3 combines with J gene TRBJ2-7; D possibly corresponds to TRBD2 (5 bases). This CDR3 region has 17 residues. Germline CDR1 ENHRY, CDR2 SYGVKD. The V and J ends lost 0 bases and 2 bases respectively, with 17 bases between them. The CDR3 sequence: CAISESLVGDGAYEQYF. The CDR3 nucleotides are TGTGCCATCAGTGAGTCGTTGGTGGGAGACGGAGCCTACGAGCAGTACTTC.

In this sample, this clonotype turned up a few times. This sequence joins TRBV9 and TRBJ2-7; 7 bases match TRBD2. Germline loops: CDR1 SGDLS, CDR2 YYNGEE. J lost 2 bases, V lost 3 bases, and 5 bases had no gene match. The CDR3 contains 14 residues. CDR3 sequence: CASSAREGPYEQYF. As DNA, the CDR3 is TGTGCCAGCAGCGCCAGGGAGGGGCCCTACGAGCAGTACTTC.

As to this clonotype: This is likely a read error, given that the CDR3 carries no conserved phenylalanine or tryptophan at its end. Because the CDR3's place on the DNA is in doubt, the DNA is left out and the CDR3 is given as listed by TCRdb. This CDR3 is CASSLRDRDLRFL. J is TRBJ2-1 and V is TRBV6-2 or TRBV6-3; the table's D call TRBD2 went unverified against the DNA. The CDR3 comprises 13 residues, both ends counted. The germline gives CDR1 MNHEY, CDR2 SVGEGT.

This clonotype has just a few counts. The chain uses TRBV12-3 or TRBV12-4 and TRBJ1-2; a weak D match, TRBD1 (5 bases). Between the trimmed V and J ends, which lost 10 bases and 7 bases, there was a span of 19 bases. This CDR3 contains 13 residues. The CDR3 here is CATAVTVWGGYTF. For the CDR3, the DNA is TGTGCCACCGCAGTGACAGTATGGGGTGGCTACACCTTC.

This clonotype was counted a few times. The chain combines TRBV29-1 with TRBJ1-2, with D possibly TRBD1 on 6 matching bases. The CDR3 is 15 residues long. Germline CDR1 reads SQVTM; CDR2 reads ANQGSEA. Trimming stripped 4 bases from V and 4 bases from J, with 19 bases between. The CDR3 protein is CSVGVVGGGGYGYTF. The CDR3 region has the DNA TGCAGCGTTGGGGTGGTAGGGGGTGGTGGCTATGGCTACACCTTC.

The CDR3 DNA reads TGTGCCGTATCACTGCGAAACAATGAGCAGTTCTTC. Amino acids: CAVSLRNNEQFF. The V gene is TRBV6-2 or TRBV6-3, the J gene TRBJ2-1; D call uncertain. The CDR3 consists of 12 residues. Germline CDR1 MNHEY, CDR2 SVGEGT. Deletions cut 11 bases from V and 5 bases from J, with 13 bases between.

This clonotype has more than one count but fewer than ten. The gene calls are TRBV7-9 and TRBJ2-3; D perhaps matches TRBD2 (6 bases). In germline, CDR1 is SEHNR, CDR2 FQNEAQ (reference sequence). V gave up 3 bases and J gave up 4 bases, with 14 bases separating them. The length of the CDR3 is 15 residues. In nucleotides, the CDR3 is TGTGCCAGCAGCTTTGGGACTGGTCCCTCAGATACGCAGTATTTT. It yields the protein CASSFGTGPSDTQYF.

This clonotype has only a few counts. This chain uses TRBV6-2 or TRBV6-3 with TRBJ2-3, with a possible D match to TRBD2 (5 bases). The CDR3 spans 14 residues. CDR1 and CDR2 from the germline V gene are MNHEY and SVGEGT. V shed 6 bases and J shed 3 bases, with 13 bases lying between them. This CDR3 reads CASRETGKTDTQYF. In DNA form, the CDR3 reads TGTGCCAGCAGGGAAACGGGGAAGACAGATACGCAGTATTTT.

This clonotype came up a few times. The V and J genes are TRBV4-1 and TRBJ2-7; 7 bases are a match to TRBD1. The CDR3 loop spans 14 amino acids. The junction had 5 bases not matched to a gene; V was cut back by 2 bases and J by 4 bases. Germline V gene lookup returns CDR1 MGHRA and CDR2 YSYEKL. The CDR3 bases are TGCGCCAGCAGCCAAATTCTACAGGGGTACGAGCAGTACTTC. It is translated as CASSQILQGYEQYF.

The gene calls are TRBV6-1 and TRBJ1-1; no definite D call. The CDR3 is 11 residues long. Between the trimmed V and J ends, which lost 7 bases and 5 bases, there was a span of 8 bases. The V gene's germline CDR1 is MNHNS and CDR2 SASEGT. CDR3 sequence (DNA): TGTGCCAGCAAAATCGTGACTGAAGCTTTCTTT. Its translation: CASKIVTEAFF.

This clonotype was seen more than once but under ten times. This chain uses TRBV12-3 or TRBV12-4 with TRBJ2-1; D perhaps matches TRBD2 (5 bases). The CDR3 covers 12 residues. V was clipped by 6 bases and J by 6 bases, with 9 bases between them. CDR3 DNA: TGTGCCAGCAGCAAGGACTCCAATGAGCAGTTCTTC. It codes for CASSKDSNEQFF.

The chain couples TRBV9 to TRBJ2-2; tentative D call: TRBD1 (5 bases). This CDR3 region has 15 residues. Trimming left V 0 bases short and J 2 bases short, with 8 bases between. From germline, CDR1 is SGDLS and CDR2 YYNGEE. The CDR3 sequence is CASSVDRINTGELFF. The CDR3 DNA follows: TGTGCCAGCAGCGTAGACAGGATAAACACCGGGGAGCTGTTTTTT.

The sample holds a few counts of this clonotype. The rearrangement uses TRBV7-9 and TRBJ2-2; D is undetermined. Trimming pared 6 bases from V and 5 bases from J, leaving 10 bases between. This CDR3 comprises 13 residues. The germline gives CDR1 SEHNR, CDR2 FQNEAQ (reference sequence). CDR3 region: CASRGMGTGELFF. The CDR3, as DNA: TGTGCCAGCAGGGGAATGGGAACCGGGGAGCTGTTTTTT.

The chain has TRBV9 and TRBJ2-3; 11 nucleotides match TRBD2. The CDR3 loop spans 16 amino acids. Germline trimming cut 4 bases from V and 4 bases from J; bases unmatched to any gene: 8. Germline V gene lookup returns CDR1 SGDLS and CDR2 YYNGEE. CDR3 coding DNA: TGTGCCAGCAGCACCGGGACTAGCGGAGGCGCAGATACGCAGTATTTT. It specifies CASSTGTSGGADTQYF.

A few counts support this clonotype. The V and J genes are TRBV20-1 and TRBJ2-5, with D maybe TRBD2 (6 bases). Germline CDR1 and CDR2: DFQATT and SNEGSKA (reference sequence). Trimming took 5 bases from V and 1 from J, leaving 11 bases between them. The CDR3 totals 13 residues. The CDR3 spells CSAEVGGQETQYF. CDR3 DNA sequence: TGCAGTGCTGAGGTGGGAGGCCAAGAGACCCAGTACTTC.

This clonotype was observed a few times. The chain is built from TRBV28 and TRBJ2-5, with D possibly TRBD2 on 7 matching bases. Trimming stripped 10 bases from V and 5 bases from J, with 23 bases between. The CDR3 length is 15 residues. Germline V gene sequence: CDR1 MDHEN, CDR2 SYDVKM. For the CDR3, the DNA is TGTGCCACCCACCGGGGGGCGGGAGCATGGGAGACCCAGTACTTC. Protein sequence: CATHRGAGAWETQYF. Full variable domain (remainder filled in from reference TRBV28 and TRBJ2-5): DVKVTQSSRYLVKRTGEKVFLECVQDMDHENMFWYRQDPGLGLRLIYFSYDVKMKEKGDIPEGYSVSREKKERFSLILESASTNQTSMYLCATHRGAGAWETQYFGPGTRLLVL.

The chain combines TRBV27 with TRBJ1-2; the match to TRBD1 covers 7 bases. The germline V gene has CDR1 MNHEY and CDR2 SMNVEV (reference sequence). The trim removed 4 bases at V and 3 bases at J, leaving 11 bases unmatched. The CDR3 has 16 residues. In DNA, the CDR3 is TGTGCCAGCAGTTCATACGACAGGGTTTGGGACTATGGCTACACCTTC. Translating it yields CASSSYDRVWDYGYTF.